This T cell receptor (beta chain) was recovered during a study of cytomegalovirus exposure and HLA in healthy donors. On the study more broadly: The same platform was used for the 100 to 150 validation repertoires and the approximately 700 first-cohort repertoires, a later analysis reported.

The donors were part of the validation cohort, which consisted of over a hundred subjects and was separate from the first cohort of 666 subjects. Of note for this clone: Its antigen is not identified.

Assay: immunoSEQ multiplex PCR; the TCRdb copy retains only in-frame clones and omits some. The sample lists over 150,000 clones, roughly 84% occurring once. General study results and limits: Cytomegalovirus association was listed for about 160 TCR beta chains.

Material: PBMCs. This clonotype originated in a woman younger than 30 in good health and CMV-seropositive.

The CDR3 DNA reads TGTGCCAGCAGCGTAGGGACAGGGGATTCACCCCTCCACTTT. This encodes CASSVGTGDSPLHF. V usage is TRBV9 and J usage is TRBJ1-6; 9 bases are shared with TRBD1. The CDR3 covers 14 residues. The trim removed 0 bases at V and 8 bases at J, leaving 0 bases unmatched. CDR1 is SGDLS and CDR2 is YYNGEE in the germline V gene.